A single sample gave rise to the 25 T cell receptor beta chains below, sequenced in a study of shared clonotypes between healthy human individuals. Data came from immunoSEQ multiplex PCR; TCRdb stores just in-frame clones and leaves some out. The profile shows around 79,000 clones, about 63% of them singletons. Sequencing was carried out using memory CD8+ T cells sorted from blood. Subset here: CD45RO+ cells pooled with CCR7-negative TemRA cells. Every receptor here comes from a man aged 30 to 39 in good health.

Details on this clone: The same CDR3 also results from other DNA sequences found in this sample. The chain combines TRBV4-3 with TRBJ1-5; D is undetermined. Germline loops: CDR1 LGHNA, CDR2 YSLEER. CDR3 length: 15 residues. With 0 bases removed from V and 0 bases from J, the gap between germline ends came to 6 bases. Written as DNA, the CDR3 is TGCGCCAGCAGCCAAGATCGGTATAGCAATCAGCCCCAGCATTTT. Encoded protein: CASSQDRYSNQPQHF.

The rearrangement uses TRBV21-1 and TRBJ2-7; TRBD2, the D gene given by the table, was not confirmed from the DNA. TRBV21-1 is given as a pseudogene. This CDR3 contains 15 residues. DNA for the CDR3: TGTGCCAGCAGCAAAGTTCGGGGAGTCGCCTACGAGCAGTACTTC. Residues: CASSKVRGVAYEQYF.

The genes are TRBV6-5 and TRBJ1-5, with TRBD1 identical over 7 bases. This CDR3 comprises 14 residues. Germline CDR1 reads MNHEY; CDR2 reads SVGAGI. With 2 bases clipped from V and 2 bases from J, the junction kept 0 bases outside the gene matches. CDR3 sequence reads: CASSYQGGNQPQHF. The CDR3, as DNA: TGTGCCAGCAGTTACCAGGGGGGCAATCAGCCCCAGCATTTT.

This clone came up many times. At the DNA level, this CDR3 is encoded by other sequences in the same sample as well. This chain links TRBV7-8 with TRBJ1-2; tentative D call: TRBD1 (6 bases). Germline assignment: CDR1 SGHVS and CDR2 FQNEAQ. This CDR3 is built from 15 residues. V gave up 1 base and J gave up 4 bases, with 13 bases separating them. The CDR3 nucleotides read TGTGCCAGCAGCTTAGATGAGCAGGACAGCTATGGCTACACCTTC. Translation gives CASSLDEQDSYGYTF.

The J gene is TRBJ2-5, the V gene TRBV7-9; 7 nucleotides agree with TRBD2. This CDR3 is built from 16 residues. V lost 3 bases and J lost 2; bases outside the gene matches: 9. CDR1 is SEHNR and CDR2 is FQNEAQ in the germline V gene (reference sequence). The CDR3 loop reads CASSFGDPGLQETQYF. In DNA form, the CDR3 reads TGTGCCAGCAGCTTCGGGGATCCGGGACTACAAGAGACCCAGTACTTC.

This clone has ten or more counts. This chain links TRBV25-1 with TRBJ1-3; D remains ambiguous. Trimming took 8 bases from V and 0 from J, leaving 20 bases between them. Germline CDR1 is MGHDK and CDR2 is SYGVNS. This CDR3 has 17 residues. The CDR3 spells CASEEIKGKGSGNTIYF. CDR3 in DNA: TGTGCCAGCGAGGAGATTAAGGGAAAAGGCTCTGGAAACACCATATATTTT.

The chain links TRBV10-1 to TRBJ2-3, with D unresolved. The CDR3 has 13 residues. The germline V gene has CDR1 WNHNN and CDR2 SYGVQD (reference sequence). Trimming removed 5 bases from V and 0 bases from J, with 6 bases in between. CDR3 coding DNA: TGCGCCAGCAGTCTGGACAGCACAGATACGCAGTATTTT. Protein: CASSLDSTDTQYF.

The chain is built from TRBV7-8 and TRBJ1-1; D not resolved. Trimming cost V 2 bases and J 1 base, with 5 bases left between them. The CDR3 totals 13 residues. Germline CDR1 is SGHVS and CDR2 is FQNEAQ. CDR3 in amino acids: CASSLLRNTEAFF. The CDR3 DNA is TGTGCCAGCAGCTTATTGCGGAACACTGAAGCTTTCTTT.

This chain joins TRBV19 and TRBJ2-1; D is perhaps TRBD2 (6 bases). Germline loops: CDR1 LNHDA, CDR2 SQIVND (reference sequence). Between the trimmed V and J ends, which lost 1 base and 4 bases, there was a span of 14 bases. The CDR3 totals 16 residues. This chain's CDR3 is CASSIGGGVGYNEQFF. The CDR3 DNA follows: TGTGCCAGTAGTATAGGCGGAGGGGTCGGATACAATGAGCAGTTCTTC.

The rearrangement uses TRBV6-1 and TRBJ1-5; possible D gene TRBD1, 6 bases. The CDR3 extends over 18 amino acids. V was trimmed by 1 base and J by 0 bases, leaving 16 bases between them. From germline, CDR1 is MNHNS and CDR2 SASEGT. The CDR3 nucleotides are TGTGCCAGCAGTGAAGTCAGGGGACATGGGTATAGCAATCAGCCCCAGCATTTT. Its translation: CASSEVRGHGYSNQPQHF.

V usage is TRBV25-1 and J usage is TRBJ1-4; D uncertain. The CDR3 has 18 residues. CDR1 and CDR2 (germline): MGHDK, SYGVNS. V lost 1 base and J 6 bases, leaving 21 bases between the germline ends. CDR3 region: CASSESKGRNPRDEKLFF. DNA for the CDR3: TGTGCCAGCAGTGAATCCAAAGGTCGGAATCCCCGGGATGAAAAACTGTTTTTT.

CDR3 sequence (DNA): TGTGCCAGCAGTCCGGACAGGGGGCCTCAGCCCCAGCATTTT. Its translation is CASSPDRGPQPQHF. The chain carries TRBV28 and TRBJ1-5, with 11 bases lining up with TRBD1. Germline values: CDR1 MDHEN, CDR2 SYDVKM. Trimming took 5 bases from V and 6 from J; bases not matched to a gene: 3. The CDR3 sequence is 14 residues long.

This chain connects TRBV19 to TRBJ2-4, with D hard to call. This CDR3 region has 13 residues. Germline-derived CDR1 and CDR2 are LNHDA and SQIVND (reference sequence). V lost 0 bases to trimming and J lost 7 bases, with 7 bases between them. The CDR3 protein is CASSIDPYNIQYF. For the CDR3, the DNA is TGTGCCAGTAGTATAGATCCTTATAACATTCAGTACTTC.

The CDR3 sequence: CATLSEGGLPAVVQYF. In nucleotides, the CDR3 is TGTGCCACACTCTCCGAGGGGGGCCTACCTGCGGTGGTGCAGTACTTC. The V gene is TRBV6-6, the J gene TRBJ2-7; perhaps D is TRBD1 or TRBD2 (6 bases each). This CDR3 has 16 residues. V was shortened by 10 bases and J by 9 bases, with 31 bases between the two germline ends. Germline loops: CDR1 MNHNY, CDR2 SVGAGI (reference sequence).

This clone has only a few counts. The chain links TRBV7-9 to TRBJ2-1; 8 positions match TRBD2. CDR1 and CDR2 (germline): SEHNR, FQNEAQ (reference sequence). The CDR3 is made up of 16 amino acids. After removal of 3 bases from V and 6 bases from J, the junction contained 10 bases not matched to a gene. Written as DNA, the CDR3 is TGTGCCAGCAGCTTCGAGCGGGAGTTGAGGTCCAATGAGCAGTTCTTC. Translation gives CASSFERELRSNEQFF.

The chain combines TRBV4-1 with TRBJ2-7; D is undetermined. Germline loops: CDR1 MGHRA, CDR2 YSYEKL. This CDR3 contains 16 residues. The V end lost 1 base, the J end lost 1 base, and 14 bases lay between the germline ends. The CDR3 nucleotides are TGCGCCAGCAGCCAAGGTGACGTACGACCTTCCTACGAGCAGTACTTC. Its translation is CASSQGDVRPSYEQYF.

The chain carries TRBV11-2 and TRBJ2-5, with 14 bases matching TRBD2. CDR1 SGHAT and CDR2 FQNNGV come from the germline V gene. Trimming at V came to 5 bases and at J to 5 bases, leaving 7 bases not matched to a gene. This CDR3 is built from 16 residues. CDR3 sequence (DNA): TGTGCCAGCAGCCCCGGGACTAGCGGGAGATGGGAGACCCAGTACTTC. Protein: CASSPGTSGRWETQYF.

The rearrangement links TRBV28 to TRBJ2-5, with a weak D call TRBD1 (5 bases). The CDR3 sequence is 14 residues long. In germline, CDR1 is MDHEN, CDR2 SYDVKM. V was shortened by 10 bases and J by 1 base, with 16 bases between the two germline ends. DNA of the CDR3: TGTGCCACCACCCGAGACAGCATCCAAGAGACCCAGTACTTC. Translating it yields CATTRDSIQETQYF.

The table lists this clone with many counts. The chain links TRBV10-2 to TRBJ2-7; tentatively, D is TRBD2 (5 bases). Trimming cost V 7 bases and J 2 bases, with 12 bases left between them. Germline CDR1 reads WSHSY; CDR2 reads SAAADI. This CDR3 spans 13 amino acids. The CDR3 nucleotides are TGCGCCAGCAACGACGCCGGGGCCTACGAGCAGTACTTC. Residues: CASNDAGAYEQYF.

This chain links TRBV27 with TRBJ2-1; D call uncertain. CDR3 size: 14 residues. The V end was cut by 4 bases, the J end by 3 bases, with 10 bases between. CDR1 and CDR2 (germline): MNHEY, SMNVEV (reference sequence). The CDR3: CASSYKADYNEQFF. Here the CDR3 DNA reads TGTGCCAGCAGTTATAAGGCGGACTACAATGAGCAGTTCTTC.

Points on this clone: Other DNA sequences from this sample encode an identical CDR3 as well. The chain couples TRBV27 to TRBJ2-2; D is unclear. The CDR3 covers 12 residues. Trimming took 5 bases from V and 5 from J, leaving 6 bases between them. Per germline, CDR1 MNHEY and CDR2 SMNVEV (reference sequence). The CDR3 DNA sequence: TGTGCCAGCAGTCCCCATACCGGGGAGCTGTTTTTT. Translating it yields CASSPHTGELFF.

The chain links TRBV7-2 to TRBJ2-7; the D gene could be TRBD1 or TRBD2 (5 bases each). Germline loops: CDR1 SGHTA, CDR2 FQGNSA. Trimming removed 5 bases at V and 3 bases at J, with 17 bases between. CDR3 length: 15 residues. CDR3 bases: TGTGCCAGCAGCGGGGGTACTAGTATCGGCTACGAGCAGTACTTC. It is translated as CASSGGTSIGYEQYF.

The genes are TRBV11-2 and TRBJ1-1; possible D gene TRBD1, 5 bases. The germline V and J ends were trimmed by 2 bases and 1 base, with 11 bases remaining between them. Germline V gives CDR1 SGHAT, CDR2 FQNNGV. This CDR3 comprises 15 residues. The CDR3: CASSLFWGGNTEAFF. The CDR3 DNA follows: TGTGCCAGCAGCTTATTCTGGGGGGGGAACACTGAAGCTTTCTTT.

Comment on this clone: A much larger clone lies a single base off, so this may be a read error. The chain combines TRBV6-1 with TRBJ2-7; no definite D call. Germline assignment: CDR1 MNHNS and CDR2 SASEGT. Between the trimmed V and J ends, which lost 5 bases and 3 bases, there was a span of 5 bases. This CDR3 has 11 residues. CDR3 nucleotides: TGTGCCAGCAGTCACCACTACGAGCAGTACTTC. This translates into CASSHHYEQYF.

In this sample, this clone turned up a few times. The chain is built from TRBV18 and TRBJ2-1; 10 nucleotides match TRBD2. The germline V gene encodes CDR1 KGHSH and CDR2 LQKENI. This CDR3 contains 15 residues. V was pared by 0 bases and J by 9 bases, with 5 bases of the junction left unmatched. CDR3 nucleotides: TGTGCCAGCTCACCACCGACGCTAGCGGGAGCTGAGCAGTTCTTC. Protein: CASSPPTLAGAEQFF.